Listed below are T cell receptor beta chains from one sample, sequenced in a study of cytomegalovirus exposure and HLA in healthy donors. Profiled with immunoSEQ multiplex PCR; TCRdb holds only in-frame clones, not every one. This table holds 150,000 to 200,000 clones, around nine tenths found once. Input material: PBMCs. These receptor sequences come from a woman under 30 in good health and CMV-seronegative. Each CDR3 is given without its conserved first and last residue.

J gene	CDR3 length	V gene	CDR3 protein
TRBJ1-1	12	TRBV4-3	ASSQVTGTTEAF
TRBJ2-3	14	TRBV4-1	ASSRASVGLTDTQY
.	16	TRBV21-1	ASSQKVVAGECWCEQY
TRBJ2-1	18	TRBV4-3	ASSQDGGAGGVAGGTEQF
TRBJ1-4	13	TRBV6-5	ASSYSNRQNEKLF
TRBJ1-1	17	TRBV7-8	ASSSIFQGFLWRDAEAF
TRBJ1-5	12	TRBV30	AWSVLGGNQPQH
TRBJ1-1	11	TRBV7-2	ASGQGANTEAF
TRBJ2-7	12	TRBV5-1	ASKIRGGSYEQY
TRBJ2-3	11	TRBV29-1	SVSGRAADTQY
TRBJ2-1	11	TRBV7-2	ASSSTGYNEQF
TRBJ2-2	14	TRBV2	ASSEAREFITGELF
TRBJ2-5	12	TRBV7-2	ASATSGAQETQY
.	12	TRBV25-1	ASSESHRSYEQY
TRBJ2-5	11	TRBV2	ASSWGDGETQY
TRBJ2-7	13	TRBV11-2	ASSSHRDSSYEQY
TRBJ1-5	13	TRBV7-6	ASSLTDTRNQPQH
TRBJ1-1	11	TRBV10-3	AINQGARTEAF